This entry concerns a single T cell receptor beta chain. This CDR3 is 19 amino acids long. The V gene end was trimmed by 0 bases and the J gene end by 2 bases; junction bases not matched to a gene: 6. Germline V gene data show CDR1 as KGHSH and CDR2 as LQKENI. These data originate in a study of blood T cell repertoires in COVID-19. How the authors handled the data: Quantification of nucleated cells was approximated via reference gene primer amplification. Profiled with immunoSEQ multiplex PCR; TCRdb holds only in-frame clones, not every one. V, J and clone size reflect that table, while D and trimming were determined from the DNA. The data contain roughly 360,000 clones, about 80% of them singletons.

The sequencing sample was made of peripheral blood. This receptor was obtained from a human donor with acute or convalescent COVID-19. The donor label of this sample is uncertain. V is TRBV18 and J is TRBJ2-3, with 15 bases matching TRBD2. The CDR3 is CASSPPGLAGGITTDTQYF. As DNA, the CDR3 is TGTGCCAGCTCACCACCGGGACTAGCGGGGGGAATAACCACAGATACGCAGTATTTT.